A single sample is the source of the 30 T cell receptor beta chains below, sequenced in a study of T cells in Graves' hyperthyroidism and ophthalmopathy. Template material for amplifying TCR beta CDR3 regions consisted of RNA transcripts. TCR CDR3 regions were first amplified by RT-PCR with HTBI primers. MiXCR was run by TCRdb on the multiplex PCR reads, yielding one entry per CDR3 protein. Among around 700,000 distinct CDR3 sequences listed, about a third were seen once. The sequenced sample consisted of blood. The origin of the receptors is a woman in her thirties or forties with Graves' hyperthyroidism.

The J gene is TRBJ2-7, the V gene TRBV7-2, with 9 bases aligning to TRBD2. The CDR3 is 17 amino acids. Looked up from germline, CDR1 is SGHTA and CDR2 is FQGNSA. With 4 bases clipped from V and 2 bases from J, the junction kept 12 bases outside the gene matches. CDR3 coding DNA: TGTGCCAGCAGCTCCCTAGCCCGGCGGGAGGGGACCTACGAGCAGTACTTC. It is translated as CASSSLARREGTYEQYF.

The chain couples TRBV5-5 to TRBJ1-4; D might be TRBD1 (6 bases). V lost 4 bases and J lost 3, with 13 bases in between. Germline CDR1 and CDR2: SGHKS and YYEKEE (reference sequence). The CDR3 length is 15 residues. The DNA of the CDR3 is TGTGCCAGCAGCCACGATGGGGGGCCTAATGAAAAACTGTTTTTT. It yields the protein CASSHDGGPNEKLFF.

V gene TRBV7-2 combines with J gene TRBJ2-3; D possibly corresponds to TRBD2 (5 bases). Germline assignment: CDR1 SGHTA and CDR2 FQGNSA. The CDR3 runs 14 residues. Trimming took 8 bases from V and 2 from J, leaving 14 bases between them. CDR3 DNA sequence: TGTGCCAGCGGTCAGAGGGAAGCCACAGATACGCAGTATTTT. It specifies CASGQREATDTQYF.

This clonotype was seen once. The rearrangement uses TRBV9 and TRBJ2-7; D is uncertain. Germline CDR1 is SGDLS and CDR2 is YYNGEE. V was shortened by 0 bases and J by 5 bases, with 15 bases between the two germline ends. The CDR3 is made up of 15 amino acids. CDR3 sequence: CASSVAGADGNEQYF. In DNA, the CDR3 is TGTGCCAGCAGCGTAGCTGGCGCGGATGGCAACGAGCAGTACTTC.

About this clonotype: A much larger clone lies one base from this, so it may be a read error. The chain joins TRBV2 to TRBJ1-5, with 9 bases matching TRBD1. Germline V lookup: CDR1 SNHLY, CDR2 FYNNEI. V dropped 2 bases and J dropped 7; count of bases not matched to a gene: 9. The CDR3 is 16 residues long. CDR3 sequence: CASSEYKQGAGQPQHF. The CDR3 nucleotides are TGTGCCAGCAGTGAATATAAACAGGGGGCCGGACAGCCCCAGCATTTT.

The CDR3 DNA reads TGCGCCAGCAGTAAGGGCGGATCAGAGACCCAGTACTTC. It is translated as CASSKGGSETQYF. The J gene is TRBJ2-5, the V gene TRBV10-2; D gene uncertain. The CDR3 is 13 residues long. Germline V gives CDR1 WSHSY, CDR2 SAAADI. Trimming cost V 5 bases and J 4 bases, with 11 bases left between them.

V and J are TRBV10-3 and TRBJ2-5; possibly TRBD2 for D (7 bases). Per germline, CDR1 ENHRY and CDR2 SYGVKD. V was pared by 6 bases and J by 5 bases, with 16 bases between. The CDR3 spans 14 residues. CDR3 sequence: CAISSYRGAETQYF. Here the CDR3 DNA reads TGTGCCATCAGCTCCTATCGGGGGGCCGAGACCCAGTACTTC.

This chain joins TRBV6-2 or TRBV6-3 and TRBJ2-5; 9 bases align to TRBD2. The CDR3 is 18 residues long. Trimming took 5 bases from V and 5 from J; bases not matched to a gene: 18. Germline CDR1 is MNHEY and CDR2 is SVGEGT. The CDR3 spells CASSPGTSGQTRGETQYF. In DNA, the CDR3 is TGTGCCAGCAGTCCCGGTACTAGCGGGCAGACAAGGGGTGAGACCCAGTACTTC.

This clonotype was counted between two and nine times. CDR3 amino acids: CASSYRGSAGTGELFF. CDR3 sequence (DNA): TGCGCCAGCAGCTACAGGGGCTCGGCGGGAACCGGGGAGCTGTTTTTT. This chain connects TRBV5-1 to TRBJ2-2; TRBD1 is a possible D gene (7 bases). This CDR3 contains 16 residues. Trimming took 3 bases from V and 5 from J, leaving 17 bases between them. Germline V gene lookup returns CDR1 SGHRS and CDR2 YFSETQ.

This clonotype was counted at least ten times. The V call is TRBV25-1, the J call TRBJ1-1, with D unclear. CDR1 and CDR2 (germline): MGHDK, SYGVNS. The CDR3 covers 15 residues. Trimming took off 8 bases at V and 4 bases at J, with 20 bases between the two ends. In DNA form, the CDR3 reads TGTGCCAGCGAGTCAAGGGTGGATGAAGGCACTGAAGCTTTCTTT. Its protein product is CASESRVDEGTEAFF.

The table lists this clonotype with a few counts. The CDR3 reads CASSQSVGNYGYTF. In nucleotides, the CDR3 is TGCGCCAGCAGCCAGTCCGTCGGGAACTATGGCTACACCTTC. The chain is built from TRBV4-3 and TRBJ1-2; D gene unclear. There are 14 residues in the CDR3. Between the trimmed V and J ends, which lost 3 bases and 2 bases, there was a span of 10 bases. Germline CDR1 is LGHNA and CDR2 is YSLEER.

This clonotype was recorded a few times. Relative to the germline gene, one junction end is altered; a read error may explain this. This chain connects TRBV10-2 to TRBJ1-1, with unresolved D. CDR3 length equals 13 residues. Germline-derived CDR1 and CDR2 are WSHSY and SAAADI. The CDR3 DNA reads TGTGCCAGCTCACCTAGCATTGACACTGAAGCTTTCTTT. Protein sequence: CASSPSIDTEAFF.

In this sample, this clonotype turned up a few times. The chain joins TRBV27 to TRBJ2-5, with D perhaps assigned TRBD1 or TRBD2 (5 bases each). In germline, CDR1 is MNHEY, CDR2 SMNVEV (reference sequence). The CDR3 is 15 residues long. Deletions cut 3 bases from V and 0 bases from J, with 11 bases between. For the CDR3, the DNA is TGTGCCAGCAGTTTGGGGACCCTGTACCAAGAGACCCAGTACTTC. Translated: CASSLGTLYQETQYF.

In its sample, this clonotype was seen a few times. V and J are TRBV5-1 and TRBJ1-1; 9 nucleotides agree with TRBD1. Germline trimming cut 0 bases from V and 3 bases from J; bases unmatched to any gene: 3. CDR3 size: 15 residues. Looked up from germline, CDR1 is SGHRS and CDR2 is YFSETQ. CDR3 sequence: CASSLVGTGYTEAFF. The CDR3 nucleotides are TGCGCCAGCAGCTTGGTCGGGACAGGGTACACTGAAGCTTTCTTT. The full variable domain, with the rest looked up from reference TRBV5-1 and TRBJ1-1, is KAGVTQTPRYLIKTRGQQVTLSCSPISGHRSVSWYQQTPGQGLQFLFEYFSETQRNKGNFPGRFSGRQFSNSRSEMNVSTLELGDSALYLCASSLVGTGYTEAFFGQGTRLTVV.

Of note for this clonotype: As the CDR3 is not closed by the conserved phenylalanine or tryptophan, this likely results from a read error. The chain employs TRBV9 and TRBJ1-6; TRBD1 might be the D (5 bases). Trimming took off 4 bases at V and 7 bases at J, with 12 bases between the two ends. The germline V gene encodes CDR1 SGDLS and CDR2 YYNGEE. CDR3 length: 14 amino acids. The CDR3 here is CASSLGGYNSPLHL. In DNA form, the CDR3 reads TGTGCCAGCAGCTTGGGGGGGTACAATTCACCCCTCCACCTT.

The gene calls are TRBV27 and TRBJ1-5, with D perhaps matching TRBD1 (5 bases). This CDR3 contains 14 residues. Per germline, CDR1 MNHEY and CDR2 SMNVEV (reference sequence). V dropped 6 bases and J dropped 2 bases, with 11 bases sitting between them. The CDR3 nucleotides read TGTGCCAGCAGGCCAGTGGGGGGCAATCAGCCCCAGCATTTT. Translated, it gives CASRPVGGNQPQHF.

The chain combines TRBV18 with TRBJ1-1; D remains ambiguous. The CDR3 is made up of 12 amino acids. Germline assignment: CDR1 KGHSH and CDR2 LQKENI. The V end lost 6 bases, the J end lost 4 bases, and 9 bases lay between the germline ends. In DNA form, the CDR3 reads TGTGCCAGCTCGAGGGAAATCACTGAAGCTTTCTTT. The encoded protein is CASSREITEAFF.

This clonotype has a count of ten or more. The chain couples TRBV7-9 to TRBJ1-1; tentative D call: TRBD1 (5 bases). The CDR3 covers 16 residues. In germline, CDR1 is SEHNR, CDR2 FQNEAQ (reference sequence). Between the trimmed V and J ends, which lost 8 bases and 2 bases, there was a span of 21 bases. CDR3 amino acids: CASVDGLRGVNTEAFF. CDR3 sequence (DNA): TGTGCCAGCGTCGACGGCCTGCGGGGGGTTAACACTGAAGCTTTCTTT.

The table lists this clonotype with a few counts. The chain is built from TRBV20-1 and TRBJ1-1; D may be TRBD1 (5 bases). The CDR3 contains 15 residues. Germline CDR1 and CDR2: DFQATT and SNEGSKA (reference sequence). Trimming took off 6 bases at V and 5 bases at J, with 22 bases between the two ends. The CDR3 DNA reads TGCAGTGCCCAAGACAGAGTCAGGGCAGGGACTGAAGCTTTCTTT. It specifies CSAQDRVRAGTEAFF.

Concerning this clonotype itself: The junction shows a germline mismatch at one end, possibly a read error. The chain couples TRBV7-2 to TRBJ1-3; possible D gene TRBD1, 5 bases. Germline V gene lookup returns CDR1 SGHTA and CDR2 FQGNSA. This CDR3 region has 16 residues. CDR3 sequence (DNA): TGCGCCAGCAGCCCCCAAACGGGGGTCTCTGGAAACACCATATATTTT. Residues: CASSPQTGVSGNTIYF.

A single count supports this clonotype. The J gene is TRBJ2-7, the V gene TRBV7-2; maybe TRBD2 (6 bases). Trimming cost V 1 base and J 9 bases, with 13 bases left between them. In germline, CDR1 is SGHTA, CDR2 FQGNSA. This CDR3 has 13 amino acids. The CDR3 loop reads CASSLVWGLGQYF. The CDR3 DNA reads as TGTGCCAGCAGCTTAGTTTGGGGACTCGGGCAGTACTTC.

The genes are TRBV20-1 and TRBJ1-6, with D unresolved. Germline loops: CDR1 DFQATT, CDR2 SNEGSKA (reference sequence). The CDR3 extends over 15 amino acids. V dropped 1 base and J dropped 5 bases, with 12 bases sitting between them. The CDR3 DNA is TGCAGTGCTAGAGCGCTAAAAACGGATAATTCACCCCTCCACTTT. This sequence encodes CSARALKTDNSPLHF.

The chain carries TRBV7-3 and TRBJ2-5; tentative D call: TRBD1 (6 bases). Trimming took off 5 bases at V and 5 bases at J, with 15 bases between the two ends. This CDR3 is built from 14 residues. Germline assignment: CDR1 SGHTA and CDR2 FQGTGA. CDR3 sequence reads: CASSPGTQVETQYF. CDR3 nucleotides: TGTGCCAGCAGCCCCGGGACACAAGTGGAGACCCAGTACTTC.

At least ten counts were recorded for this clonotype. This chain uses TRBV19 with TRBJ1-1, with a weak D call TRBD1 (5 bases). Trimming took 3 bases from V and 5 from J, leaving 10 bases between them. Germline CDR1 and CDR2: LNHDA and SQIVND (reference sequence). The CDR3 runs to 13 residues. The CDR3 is CASSIGGETEAFF. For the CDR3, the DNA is TGTGCCAGTAGTATCGGGGGAGAGACTGAAGCTTTCTTT.

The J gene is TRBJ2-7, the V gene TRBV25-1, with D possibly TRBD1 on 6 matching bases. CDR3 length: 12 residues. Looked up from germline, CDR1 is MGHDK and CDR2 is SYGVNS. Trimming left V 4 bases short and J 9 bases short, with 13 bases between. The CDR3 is CASSASGESQYF. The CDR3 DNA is TGTGCCAGCAGTGCATCAGGGGAATCGCAGTACTTC.

The CDR3 loop reads CASSARDEVPPLHF. The CDR3 coding sequence is TGTGCCAGCAGTGCTAGAGATGAGGTGCCACCCCTCCACTTT. V gene TRBV25-1 combines with J gene TRBJ1-6; D ambiguous. Germline lookup yields CDR1 MGHDK and CDR2 SYGVNS. CDR3 length equals 14 residues. Trimming left V 4 bases short and J 11 bases short, with 15 bases between.

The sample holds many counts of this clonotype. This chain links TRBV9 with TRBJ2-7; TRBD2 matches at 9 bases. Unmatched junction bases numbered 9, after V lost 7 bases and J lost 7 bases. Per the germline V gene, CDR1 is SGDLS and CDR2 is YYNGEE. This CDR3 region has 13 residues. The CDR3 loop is CASARSGSGEQYF. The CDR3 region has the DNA TGTGCCAGCGCCCGTAGCGGGAGCGGGGAGCAGTACTTC.

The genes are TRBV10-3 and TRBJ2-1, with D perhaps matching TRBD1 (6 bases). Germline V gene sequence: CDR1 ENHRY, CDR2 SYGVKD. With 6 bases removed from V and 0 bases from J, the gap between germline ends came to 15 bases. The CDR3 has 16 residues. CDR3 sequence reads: CAISVQGPLSYNEQFF. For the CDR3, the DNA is TGTGCCATCAGCGTACAGGGCCCACTCTCCTACAATGAGCAGTTCTTC.

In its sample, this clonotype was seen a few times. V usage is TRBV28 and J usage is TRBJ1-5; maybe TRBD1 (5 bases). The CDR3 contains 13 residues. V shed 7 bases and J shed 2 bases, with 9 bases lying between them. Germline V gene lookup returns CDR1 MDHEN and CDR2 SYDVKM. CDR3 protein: CASIPGRNQPQHF. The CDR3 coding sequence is TGTGCCAGCATACCAGGGCGCAATCAGCCCCAGCATTTT. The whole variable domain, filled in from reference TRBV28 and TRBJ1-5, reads DVKVTQSSRYLVKRTGEKVFLECVQDMDHENMFWYRQDPGLGLRLIYFSYDVKMKEKGDIPEGYSVSREKKERFSLILESASTNQTSMYLCASIPGRNQPQHFGDGTRLSIL.

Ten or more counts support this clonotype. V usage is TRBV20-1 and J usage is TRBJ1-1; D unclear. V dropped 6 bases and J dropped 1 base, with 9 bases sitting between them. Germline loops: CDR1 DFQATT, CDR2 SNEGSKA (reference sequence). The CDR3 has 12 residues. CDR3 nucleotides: TGCAGTGCCCCCAGAAGGAACACTGAAGCTTTCTTT. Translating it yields CSAPRRNTEAFF.